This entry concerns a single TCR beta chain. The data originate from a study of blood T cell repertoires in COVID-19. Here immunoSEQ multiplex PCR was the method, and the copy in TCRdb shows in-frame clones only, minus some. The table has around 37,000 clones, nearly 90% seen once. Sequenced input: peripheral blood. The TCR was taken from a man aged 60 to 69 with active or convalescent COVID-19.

The CDR3 loop reads CASSLFFSGVGTDTQYF. The CDR3 bases are TGTGCCAGCAGTTTATTCTTTTCGGGAGTAGGTACAGATACGCAGTATTTT. The genes are TRBV27 and TRBJ2-3, with a possible D match to TRBD2 (6 bases). The CDR3 runs 17 residues. Germline values: CDR1 MNHEY, CDR2 SMNVEV (reference sequence). The V end was cut by 1 base, the J end by 3 bases, with 17 bases between.